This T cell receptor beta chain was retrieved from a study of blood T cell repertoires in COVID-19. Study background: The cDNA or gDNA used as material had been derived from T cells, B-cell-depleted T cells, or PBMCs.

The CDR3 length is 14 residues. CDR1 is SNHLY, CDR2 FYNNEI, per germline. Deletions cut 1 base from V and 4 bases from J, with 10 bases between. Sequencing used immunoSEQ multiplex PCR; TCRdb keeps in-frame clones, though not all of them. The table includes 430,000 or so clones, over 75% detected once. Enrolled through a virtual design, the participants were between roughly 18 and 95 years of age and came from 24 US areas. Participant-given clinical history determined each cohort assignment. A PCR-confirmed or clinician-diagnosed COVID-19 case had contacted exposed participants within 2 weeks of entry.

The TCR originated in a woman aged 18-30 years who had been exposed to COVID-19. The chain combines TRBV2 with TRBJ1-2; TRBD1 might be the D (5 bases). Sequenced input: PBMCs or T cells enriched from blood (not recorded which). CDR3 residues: CASSEDWQGYGYTF. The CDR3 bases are TGTGCCAGCAGTGAAGATTGGCAGGGCTATGGCTACACCTTC.